The source of this TCR beta chain is a study of technical replicates of blood from four donors. Libraries were prepared by immunoSEQ multiplex PCR; TCRdb keeps only in-frame clonotypes and omits some of them. The repertoire holds 65,000 to 95,000 clones, with 94% as singletons. The clonotype was recovered from a human donor in good health. The sequencing input was T cells isolated from PBMCs.

The CDR3 spells CASSLYSEQFF. DNA for the CDR3: TGTGCCAGCAGCTTGTATAGTGAGCAGTTCTTC. The chain is built from TRBV5-6 and TRBJ2-1; D ambiguous. Trimming took off 1 base at V and 9 bases at J, with 5 bases between the two ends. CDR3 size: 11 residues. Per germline, CDR1 SGHDT and CDR2 YYEEEE.